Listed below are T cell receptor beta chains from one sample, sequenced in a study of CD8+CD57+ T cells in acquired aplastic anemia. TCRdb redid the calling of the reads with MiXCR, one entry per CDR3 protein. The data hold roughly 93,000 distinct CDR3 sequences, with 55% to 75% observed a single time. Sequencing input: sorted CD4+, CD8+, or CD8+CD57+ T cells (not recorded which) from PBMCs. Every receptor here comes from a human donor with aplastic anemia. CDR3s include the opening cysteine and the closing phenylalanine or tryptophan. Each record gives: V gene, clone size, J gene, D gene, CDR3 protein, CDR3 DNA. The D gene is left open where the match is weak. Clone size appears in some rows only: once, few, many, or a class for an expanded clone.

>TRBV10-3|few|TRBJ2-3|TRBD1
CAITVGGTRGDTQYF
TGTGCCATCACTGTGGGTGGTACCAGGGGGGATACGCAGTATTTT
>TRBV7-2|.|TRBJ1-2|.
CASSRGQTGYTF
TGTGCCAGCAGCCGCGGACAGACTGGCTACACCTTC
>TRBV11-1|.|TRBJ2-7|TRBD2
CASSLTLNSGDIEQYF
TGTGCCAGCAGTCTTACTCTTAATAGCGGGGATATCGAGCAGTACTTC
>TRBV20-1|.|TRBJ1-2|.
CSATGWDGYGYTF
TGCAGTGCTACAGGGTGGGATGGGTATGGCTACACCTTC
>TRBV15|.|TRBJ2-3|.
CATSRDSRGTQYF
TGTGCCACCAGCAGAGATAGCAGAGGTACGCAGTATTTT
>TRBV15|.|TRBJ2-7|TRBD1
CATSPGQGSYEQYF
TGTGCCACCAGTCCGGGACAGGGATCCTACGAGCAGTACTTC
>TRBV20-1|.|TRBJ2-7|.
CSAQLSTGPYEQYF
TGCAGTGCTCAGCTGAGCACAGGGCCCTACGAGCAGTACTTC
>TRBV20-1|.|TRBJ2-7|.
CSADNSLQSSYEQYF
TGCAGTGCCGATAACAGCCTCCAAAGTTCCTACGAGCAGTACTTC
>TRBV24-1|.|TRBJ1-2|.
CATSDRQRGYTF
TGTGCCACCAGTGATAGGCAGCGCGGCTACACCTTC
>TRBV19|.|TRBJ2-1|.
CASSISGDSYNEQFF
TGTGCCAGTAGTATAAGTGGAGACTCCTACAATGAGCAGTTCTTC
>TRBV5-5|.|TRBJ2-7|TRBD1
CASSRVGTADYEQYF
TGTGCCAGCAGCCGAGTCGGGACAGCAGATTACGAGCAGTACTTC
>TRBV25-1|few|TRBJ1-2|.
CASSISGAAQGYTF
TGTGCCAGCAGTATTTCCGGGGCAGCTCAGGGCTACACCTTC
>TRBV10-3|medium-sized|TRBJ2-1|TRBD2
CAISEILADYNEQFF
TGTGCCATCAGTGAGATACTAGCGGACTACAATGAGCAGTTCTTC